One sample yielded the 15 T cell receptor beta chains listed below, sequenced in a study of early T cells in non-severe SARS-CoV-2 infection. TCRdb re-derived calls from the 5' RACE reads in MiXCR, one entry per CDR3 protein. Of about 35,000 distinct CDR3 sequences listed, about 5.5% are singletons. The specimen comprised whole blood, sampled at baseline. The receptors shown here come from an adult who was a healthcare worker with PCR-confirmed SARS-CoV-2 infection or an uninfected control (not recorded which).

The chain joins TRBV7-6 to TRBJ2-2, with D maybe TRBD2 (6 bases). Germline V gene data show CDR1 as SGHVS and CDR2 as FNYEAQ. This CDR3 spans 15 amino acids. Trimming took 1 base from V and 4 from J, leaving 10 bases between them. CDR3 in amino acids: CASSLGGVGTGELFF. CDR3 DNA: TGTGCCAGCAGCTTAGGCGGGGTGGGCACCGGGGAGCTGTTTTTT. Full variable domain (remainder filled in from reference TRBV7-6 and TRBJ2-2): GAGVSQSPRYKVTKRGQDVALRCDPISGHVSLYWYRQALGQGPEFLTYFNYEAQQDKSGLPNDRFSAERPEGSISTLTIQRTEQRDSAMYRCASSLGGVGTGELFFGEGSRLTVL.

This chain connects TRBV5-6 to TRBJ2-1; D is undetermined. Trimming stripped 4 bases from V and 0 bases from J, with 14 bases between. Looked up from germline, CDR1 is SGHDT and CDR2 is YYEEEE. There are 16 residues in the CDR3. CDR3 sequence reads: CASSPQFPRSYNEQFF. CDR3 bases: TGTGCCAGCAGCCCTCAGTTCCCTCGCTCCTACAATGAGCAGTTCTTC. The entire variable domain, with the rest obtained from reference TRBV5-6 and TRBJ2-1, is as follows: DAGVTQSPTHLIKTRGQQVTLRCSPKSGHDTVSWYQQALGQGPQFIFQYYEEEERQRGNFPDRFSGHQFPNYSSELNVNALLLGDSALYLCASSPQFPRSYNEQFFGPGTRLTVL.

This clonotype was observed at least ten times. The chain uses TRBV4-2 and TRBJ2-3, with D perhaps given as TRBD1 or TRBD2 (5 bases each). Germline loops: CDR1 LGHNA, CDR2 YNFKEQ. CDR3 length equals 16 residues. The V and J ends lost 3 bases and 4 bases respectively, with 17 bases between them. For the CDR3, the DNA is TGTGCCAGCAGCCAGGGTAGAGGGGCCGGCTCAGATACGCAGTATTTT. This encodes CASSQGRGAGSDTQYF.

This clonotype was observed many times. This chain joins TRBV6-5 and TRBJ1-2; D is uncertain. The CDR3 is made up of 16 amino acids. Germline CDR1 reads MNHEY; CDR2 reads SVGAGI. Between the trimmed V and J ends, which lost 0 bases and 7 bases, there was a span of 18 bases. In nucleotides, the CDR3 is TGTGCCAGCAGTTACTCTCTGGACGGAGGGAAGGGTGGCTACACCTTC. Translation: CASSYSLDGGKGGYTF.

Ten or more counts support this clonotype. The V call is TRBV5-1, the J call TRBJ2-7, with D uncertain. V was clipped by 0 bases and J by 3 bases, with 7 bases between them. Germline lookup yields CDR1 SGHRS and CDR2 YFSETQ. This CDR3 region has 13 residues. The CDR3 loop reads CASSLGLYYEQYF. The DNA of the CDR3 is TGCGCCAGCAGCTTGGGACTGTACTACGAGCAGTACTTC.

In this sample, this clonotype turned up many times. V usage is TRBV7-3 and J usage is TRBJ2-7; perhaps TRBD2 as D (5 bases). The V gene's germline CDR1 is SGHTA and CDR2 FQGTGA. Deletions cut 5 bases from V and 6 bases from J, with 14 bases between. This CDR3 is 13 amino acids long. Here the CDR3 reads CASSLGVGSEQYF. The CDR3 DNA follows: TGTGCCAGCAGCCTAGGTGTGGGGAGCGAGCAGTACTTC.

The sample holds many counts of this clonotype. The chain is built from TRBV5-1 and TRBJ2-3; 7 nucleotides line up with TRBD2. Trimming at V came to 4 bases and at J to 1 base, leaving 9 bases not matched to a gene. The CDR3 covers 16 residues. The germline V gene encodes CDR1 SGHRS and CDR2 YFSETQ. The CDR3 DNA follows: TGCGCCAGCAGCGGAGGCCGGGACTACCGCACAGATACGCAGTATTTT. Its protein is CASSGGRDYRTDTQYF.

This clonotype was found many times. The chain combines TRBV6-2 or TRBV6-3 with TRBJ1-1, with D unresolved. The CDR3 length is 16 residues. The V end was cut by 2 bases, the J end by 1 base, with 14 bases between. Germline-derived CDR1 and CDR2 are MNHEY and SVGEGT. CDR3 nucleotides: TGTGCCAGCAGTTACGGCCCAACTCTTACGAACACTGAAGCTTTCTTT. This codes for CASSYGPTLTNTEAFF.

This clonotype appeared a few times. The CDR3 DNA follows: TGTGCCAGCAGGTCACGCCAGGGGGGAACTGAAGCTTTCTTT. Translation gives CASRSRQGGTEAFF. The gene calls are TRBV6-6 and TRBJ1-1; TRBD1 matches at 7 bases. The V and J ends lost 6 bases and 5 bases, in that order; junction bases with no gene match: 9. CDR3 length: 14 residues. Germline V gives CDR1 MNHNY, CDR2 SVGAGI (reference sequence).

This clonotype was seen ten or more times. The rearrangement uses TRBV20-1 and TRBJ2-7; 9 bases line up with TRBD2. J was trimmed by 4 bases and V by 1 base; bases with no gene match: 8. CDR3 size: 15 residues. Germline CDR1 and CDR2: DFQATT and SNEGSKA (reference sequence). The CDR3 region has the DNA TGCAGTGCTAGAGTTGGGCTAGCGGGAACATACGAGCAGTACTTC. This gives the protein CSARVGLAGTYEQYF.

Ten or more counts support this clonotype. This chain connects TRBV5-4 to TRBJ2-5; TRBD1 matches at 7 bases. This CDR3 comprises 15 residues. Germline CDR1 is SGHNT and CDR2 is YYREEE (reference sequence). V gave up 0 bases and J gave up 5 bases; unmatched junction bases: 7. In DNA, the CDR3 is TGTGCCAGCAGCTTGGGACAGGGTTTATACGAGACCCAGTACTTC. It yields the protein CASSLGQGLYETQYF.

The sample holds many counts of this clonotype. The chain carries TRBV4-3 and TRBJ2-2, with 7 bases aligning to TRBD1. Losses at the gene ends were 0 bases for V and 6 bases for J; bases not matched to a gene: 10. This CDR3 is 17 amino acids long. In germline, CDR1 is LGHNA, CDR2 YSLEER. Here the CDR3 reads CASSQDQRGLFPGELFF. The DNA for the CDR3 is TGCGCCAGCAGCCAAGATCAGAGGGGGCTATTCCCCGGGGAGCTGTTTTTT.

In this sample, this clonotype turned up a few times. This chain joins TRBV2 and TRBJ1-4; no reliable D call. CDR3 size: 15 residues. Trimming cost V 5 bases and J 3 bases, with 13 bases left between them. Germline V gene sequence: CDR1 SNHLY, CDR2 FYNNEI. DNA of the CDR3: TGTGCCAGCAGTAGGAGGGAAGATTCTAATGAAAAACTGTTTTTT. This codes for CASSRREDSNEKLFF.

This clonotype was detected many times. The rearrangement uses TRBV12-3 or TRBV12-4 and TRBJ2-1; the match to TRBD1 covers 7 bases. This CDR3 region has 13 residues. With V trimmed by 6 bases and J by 6 bases, 5 bases remained unmatched. The CDR3 protein is CASRSNRGNEQFF. As DNA, the CDR3 is TGTGCCAGCAGGAGCAACAGGGGCAATGAGCAGTTCTTC.

This clonotype showed up many times. J is TRBJ1-2 and V is TRBV19; no firm D call. Germline values: CDR1 LNHDA, CDR2 SQIVND (reference sequence). The V gene lost 5 bases and the J gene lost 4 bases, with 8 bases spanning the gap. This CDR3 spans 12 amino acids. The CDR3 DNA reads as TGTGCCAGTAGTGCAGGAGGCTATGGCTACACCTTC. It encodes CASSAGGYGYTF.